This T cell receptor (beta chain) is drawn from a study of blood T cell repertoires in COVID-19. The repertoire was sequenced with immunoSEQ multiplex PCR; TCRdb's copy has only in-frame clones and lacks some. The top ten clones hold 1.3% of a sample with some 380,000 clones, approximately 89% of them seen once. V was clipped by 4 bases and J by 0 bases, with 19 bases between them. Germline-derived CDR1 and CDR2 are SEHNR and FQNEAQ (reference sequence). This CDR3 spans 18 amino acids. The source is a man in his thirties or forties who had recovered from COVID-19. V and J are TRBV7-9 and TRBJ1-3; maybe TRBD1 (5 bases). Material: PBMCs or T cells enriched from blood (not recorded which). Here the CDR3 reads CASSSRDPAHHSGNTIYF. CDR3 bases: TGTGCCAGCAGCTCGCGGGACCCCGCTCACCACTCTGGAAACACCATATATTTT.